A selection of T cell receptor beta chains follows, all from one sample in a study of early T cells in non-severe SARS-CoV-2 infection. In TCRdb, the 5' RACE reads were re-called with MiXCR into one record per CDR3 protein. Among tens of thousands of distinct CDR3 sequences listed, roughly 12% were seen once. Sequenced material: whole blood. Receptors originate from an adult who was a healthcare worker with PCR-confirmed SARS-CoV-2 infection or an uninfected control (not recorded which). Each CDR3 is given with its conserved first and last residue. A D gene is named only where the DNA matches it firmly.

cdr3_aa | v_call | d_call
CATSDLTGRSGELFF | TRBV24-1 | -
CASSLDPGLASGELFF | TRBV5-1 | TRBD2
CASSELSSGSSYEQYF | TRBV10-2 | TRBD2
CASSSRANTEAFF | TRBV7-2 | -
CSARDPSSGKTYEQYF | TRBV20-1 | TRBD2
CASSPSAGRSEQYF | TRBV11-2 | TRBD2
CASSPSRQDYNEQFF | TRBV11-2 | -
CSARGLAGNYNEQFF | TRBV20-1 | TRBD2
CASTRQGWNYGYTF | TRBV6-1 | TRBD1
CASSLRDGNTGELFF | TRBV2 | -
CASSLAMDSPLHF | TRBV7-6 | -
CSVGSASLTDTQYF | TRBV29-1 | -
CSASWTSGSSYNEQFF | TRBV20-1 | TRBD2
CASSLHTADTQYF | TRBV3-1 | -
CASARDSSTDTQYF | TRBV2 | -
CASSFGAGVGDTQYF | TRBV28 | TRBD2
CASSPPSGTYSPLHF | TRBV18 | -
CASSGTLRGTGDSPLHF | TRBV2 | TRBD1
CASSLVQYTDTQYF | TRBV11-2 | -
CTVGGPYNEQFF | TRBV29-1 | -
CASGDYEQYF | TRBV28 | -
CASSEPPGEYF | TRBV2 | -
CASSLTGVMNTEAFF | TRBV7-9 | TRBD1
CSAREGTSGGAGQYF | TRBV20-1 | TRBD2
CASSDPGTPYNEQFF | TRBV2 | -
CASSLGLNTEAFF | TRBV5-1 | -
CSVGPGQGIHEQFF | TRBV29-1 | TRBD1
CSARGSGANVLTF | TRBV20-1 | -
CASSPGQDHNEQFF | TRBV6-4 | TRBD1
CASSGRLAGVWNTQYF | TRBV25-1 | TRBD2
CASSPAQWTVYGYTF | TRBV27 | -
CASSLYEGKYEQYF | TRBV5-4 | -
CSVDLGGETQYF | TRBV29-1 | -
CASSLLEAPYEQYF | TRBV18 | -
CASSWGDIGTDTQYF | TRBV7-6 | -
CASSWKGQGPYEQYF | TRBV5-1 | TRBD1
CASSARGNMNTEAFF | TRBV5-4 | TRBD1
CAISDGGATNEKLFF | TRBV10-3 | -
CASSSVGTEQFF | TRBV5-5 | -
CASSLSRYTNYGYTF | TRBV5-6 | -